This T cell receptor beta chain was observed in a study of blood T cell repertoires in COVID-19. Germline V lookup: CDR1 SGHRS, CDR2 YFSETQ. V lost 0 bases to trimming and J lost 0 bases, with 12 bases between them. The CDR3 runs to 16 residues. TCRdb's copy holds only in-frame clones and misses some; the assay was immunoSEQ multiplex PCR. This table holds fewer than 250,000 clones, roughly 84% found once. The receptor was isolated from a man aged 30-40 years in a cohort exposed to, infected with or recovered from COVID-19 (not recorded which). Sequencing was carried out using PBMCs or T cells enriched from blood (not recorded which). This rearrangement joins TRBV5-1 to TRBJ1-2; D is unclear. CDR3 protein: CASSLAVAGTNYGYTF. CDR3 coding DNA: TGCGCCAGCAGCTTGGCCGTGGCAGGAACTAACTATGGCTACACCTTC.